These 22 T cell receptor beta chains were sequenced from one sample in a study of blood T cell repertoires in COVID-19. TCRdb's copy holds only in-frame clones and misses some; the assay was immunoSEQ multiplex PCR. This table holds roughly 440,000 clones, approximately 88% found once. The sample comprised peripheral blood. These receptor sequences come from a woman between 45 and 60 years old with COVID-19, enrolled during active disease.

Concerning this clone: The identical CDR3 is also encoded by other nucleotide sequences in the sample. The rearrangement uses TRBV11-3 and TRBJ1-1; D remains ambiguous. This CDR3 region has 13 residues. The V end lost 3 bases, the J end lost 0 bases, and 5 bases lay between the germline ends. Germline values: CDR1 SGHNT, CDR2 YENEEA. CDR3 DNA: TGTGCCAGCAGCTTGTCGGTGAACACTGAAGCTTTCTTT. Protein product: CASSLSVNTEAFF.

This chain joins TRBV6-1 and TRBJ2-3, with no clear D. Trimming took 4 bases from V and 2 from J, leaving 22 bases between them. The CDR3 runs 18 residues. Germline V gives CDR1 MNHNS, CDR2 SASEGT. The CDR3 reads CASSAYPSRFPNTDTQYF. The CDR3 DNA reads as TGTGCCAGCAGTGCATACCCATCCAGGTTCCCTAACACAGATACGCAGTATTTT.

This chain links TRBV11-2 with TRBJ1-2; possibly TRBD1 for D (6 bases). The CDR3 runs 15 residues. Germline-derived CDR1 and CDR2 are SGHAT and FQNNGV. The ends were cut back, 4 bases at V and 13 bases at J, with 25 bases in the middle. The CDR3 DNA follows: TGTGCCAGCAGCTCAATATCAACAGGGTCTCATCATCTCACCTTC. Encoded protein: CASSSISTGSHHLTF.

V gene TRBV19 combines with J gene TRBJ1-5, with D uncertain. V was pared by 5 bases and J by 3 bases, with 14 bases between. CDR3 length: 15 residues. The germline gives CDR1 LNHDA, CDR2 SQIVND (reference sequence). The CDR3 DNA sequence: TGTGCCAGTAGTTGGGCACCCACCCCCAATCAGCCCCAGCATTTT. As protein: CASSWAPTPNQPQHF.

This sequence joins TRBV6-2 or TRBV6-3 and TRBJ1-1, with a possible D match to TRBD1 (5 bases). The V end was cut by 0 bases, the J end by 5 bases, with 13 bases between. The CDR3 extends over 15 amino acids. Germline V gene sequence: CDR1 MNHEY, CDR2 SVGEGT. The CDR3 spells CASSYSSRGRTEAFF. The CDR3 region has the DNA TGTGCCAGCAGTTACTCGAGCCGGGGGAGGACTGAAGCTTTCTTT.

This chain connects TRBV5-1 to TRBJ2-7; perhaps TRBD2 as D (6 bases). This CDR3 region has 14 residues. The V and J ends lost 1 base and 7 bases respectively, with 15 bases between them. CDR1 SGHRS and CDR2 YFSETQ come from the germline V gene. CDR3 DNA: TGCGCCAGCAGCTTGTTGCACGGACGGGAGGAGCAGTACTTC. It encodes CASSLLHGREEQYF.

The rearrangement uses TRBV4-1 and TRBJ2-7; D may be TRBD2 (5 bases). Germline-derived CDR1 and CDR2 are MGHRA and YSYEKL. V was shortened by 4 bases and J by 3 bases, with 22 bases between the two germline ends. The CDR3 covers 17 residues. CDR3 sequence reads: CASSPVPLIRRDYEQYF. CDR3 bases: TGCGCCAGCAGCCCTGTACCGCTGATCCGTCGGGACTACGAGCAGTACTTC.

The chain is built from TRBV19 and TRBJ2-2, with D possibly matching TRBD2 (6 bases). V gave up 6 bases and J gave up 1 base, with 9 bases separating them. The CDR3 runs to 14 residues. Germline V lookup: CDR1 LNHDA, CDR2 SQIVND (reference sequence). CDR3 in DNA: TGTGCCAGTAGCCGGGGGAGGAACACCGGGGAGCTGTTTTTT. Its protein product is CASSRGRNTGELFF.

This clone was detected a few times. CDR3 sequence: CASSEGRTIKGYEQYF. Here the CDR3 DNA reads TGTGCCAGCAGTGAGGGGCGGACCATCAAGGGCTACGAGCAGTACTTC. The J gene is TRBJ2-7, the V gene TRBV6-1; the D gene is possibly TRBD1 (5 bases). V lost 3 bases and J lost 3, with 18 bases in between. Germline CDR1 is MNHNS and CDR2 is SASEGT. The CDR3 covers 16 residues.

V is TRBV19 and J is TRBJ2-3; 13 positions match TRBD2. The CDR3 is 17 amino acids. Germline CDR1 and CDR2: LNHDA and SQIVND (reference sequence). J lost 1 base, V lost 3 bases, and 4 bases had no gene match. CDR3 protein: CASSIRTSGGGTDTQYF. The CDR3, as DNA: TGTGCCAGTAGTATCCGGACTAGCGGGGGTGGCACAGATACGCAGTATTTT.

This chain connects TRBV20-1 to TRBJ1-2, with D possibly TRBD1 on 5 matching bases. The germline V gene has CDR1 DFQATT and CDR2 SNEGSKA (reference sequence). The CDR3 extends over 14 amino acids. Trimming stripped 3 bases from V and 7 bases from J, with 18 bases between. CDR3 sequence (DNA): TGCAGTGCTAGTGGTCTGGGAGGGGCGAGTGGCTACACCTTC. It codes for CSASGLGGASGYTF.

The gene calls are TRBV11-2 and TRBJ1-5; D remains ambiguous. V was cut by 0 bases and J by 4 bases, with 10 bases left in between. There are 15 residues in the CDR3. Germline CDR1 and CDR2: SGHAT and FQNNGV. The CDR3 is CASSLDRRRNQPQHF. The CDR3 coding sequence is TGTGCCAGCAGCTTAGACAGAAGGAGAAATCAGCCCCAGCATTTT.

This chain joins TRBV2 and TRBJ2-6; 7 bases line up with TRBD1. Germline loops: CDR1 SNHLY, CDR2 FYNNEI. With V trimmed by 6 bases and J by 0 bases, 14 bases remained unmatched. This CDR3 spans 19 amino acids. CDR3 DNA: TGTGCCAGCAGGATGATGGGACAGCAGGAGTACTCTGGGGCCAACGTCCTGACTTTC. This encodes CASRMMGQQEYSGANVLTF. Combining the CDR3 with reference TRBV2 and TRBJ2-6 gives the whole variable domain EPEVTQTPSHQVTQMGQEVILRCVPISNHLYFYWYRQILGQKVEFLVSFYNNEISEKSEIFDDQFSVERPDGSNFTLKIRSTKLEDSAMYFCASRMMGQQEYSGANVLTFGAGSRLTVL.

This clone was seen just once. The chain uses TRBV18 and TRBJ2-7; 9 nucleotides agree with TRBD1. Germline CDR1 reads KGHSH; CDR2 reads LQKENI. CDR3 size: 15 residues. V lost 2 bases and J lost 2; bases outside the gene matches: 4. The CDR3 loop reads CASSPGTGNAYEQYF. The CDR3 region has the DNA TGTGCCAGCTCACCAGGGACAGGGAATGCCTACGAGCAGTACTTC.

The chain uses TRBV29-1 and TRBJ2-5; maybe TRBD1 (5 bases). Germline V gene sequence: CDR1 SQVTM, CDR2 ANQGSEA. With 7 bases removed from V and 2 bases from J, the gap between germline ends came to 23 bases. The CDR3 contains 16 residues. CDR3: CSALSPLARDQETQYF. The CDR3 coding sequence is TGCAGCGCGTTATCCCCCCTCGCCAGGGATCAAGAGACCCAGTACTTC.

The V gene is TRBV12-5, the J gene TRBJ2-3; 12 positions agree with TRBD1. The CDR3 is made up of 16 amino acids. J lost 4 bases, V lost 4 bases, and 6 bases had no gene match. Germline-derived CDR1 and CDR2 are LGHNT and FRNRAP. The chain's CDR3 is CASGSGTGGFADTQYF. CDR3 nucleotide sequence: TGTGCTAGTGGTTCCGGGACAGGGGGCTTCGCAGATACGCAGTATTTT.

There are a few counts of this clone. The gene calls are TRBV19 and TRBJ2-7, with 8 bases aligning to TRBD1. The junction had 10 bases not matched to a gene; V was cut back by 7 bases and J by 2 bases. Germline loops: CDR1 LNHDA, CDR2 SQIVND (reference sequence). CDR3 length: 15 amino acids. The CDR3 protein is CASTPDRARPYEQYF. The CDR3 coding sequence is TGTGCCAGTACTCCGGACAGGGCACGGCCCTACGAGCAGTACTTC.

The sample holds a few counts of this clone. The V and J genes are TRBV19 and TRBJ1-1; D gene uncertain. Germline V CDR1 and CDR2: LNHDA, SQIVND (reference sequence). V was cut by 5 bases and J by 4 bases, with 8 bases left in between. The CDR3 covers 12 residues. The CDR3 here is CASSSSFTEAFF. CDR3 sequence (DNA): TGTGCCAGTAGTTCGTCTTTCACTGAAGCTTTCTTT.

The V gene is TRBV28, the J gene TRBJ1-5; D might be TRBD1 (6 bases). Trimming took off 3 bases at V and 2 bases at J, with 11 bases between the two ends. The CDR3 covers 15 residues. CDR1 and CDR2 (germline): MDHEN, SYDVKM. CDR3 sequence: CASSFDAGGNQPQHF. CDR3 coding DNA: TGTGCCAGCAGTTTCGACGCAGGGGGCAATCAGCCCCAGCATTTT.

V and J are TRBV9 and TRBJ1-1, with TRBD1 as a possible D gene (5 bases). Germline V gives CDR1 SGDLS, CDR2 YYNGEE. V dropped 0 bases and J dropped 3 bases, with 12 bases sitting between them. The CDR3 has 15 residues. Written as DNA, the CDR3 is TGTGCCAGCAGCGTAGTCCCGCGGGACTACACTGAAGCTTTCTTT. Its translation is CASSVVPRDYTEAFF.

The CDR3 DNA follows: TGTGCCAGCAGCCTCACAGATACGCAGTATTTT. It translates to CASSLTDTQYF. The V gene is TRBV9, the J gene TRBJ2-3; no clear D. CDR1 and CDR2 (germline): SGDLS, YYNGEE. The V gene lost 4 bases and the J gene lost 2 bases, with 2 bases spanning the gap. The CDR3 length is 11 residues.

In this sample, this clone turned up once. The genes are TRBV5-1 and TRBJ1-1; 8 bases map to TRBD1. CDR1 and CDR2 (germline): SGHRS, YFSETQ. The CDR3 is made up of 15 amino acids. V lost 4 bases and J lost 4; bases outside the gene matches: 9. The CDR3: CASSQTSGQATEAFF. CDR3 in DNA: TGCGCCAGCAGCCAAACTTCGGGACAGGCCACTGAAGCTTTCTTT.